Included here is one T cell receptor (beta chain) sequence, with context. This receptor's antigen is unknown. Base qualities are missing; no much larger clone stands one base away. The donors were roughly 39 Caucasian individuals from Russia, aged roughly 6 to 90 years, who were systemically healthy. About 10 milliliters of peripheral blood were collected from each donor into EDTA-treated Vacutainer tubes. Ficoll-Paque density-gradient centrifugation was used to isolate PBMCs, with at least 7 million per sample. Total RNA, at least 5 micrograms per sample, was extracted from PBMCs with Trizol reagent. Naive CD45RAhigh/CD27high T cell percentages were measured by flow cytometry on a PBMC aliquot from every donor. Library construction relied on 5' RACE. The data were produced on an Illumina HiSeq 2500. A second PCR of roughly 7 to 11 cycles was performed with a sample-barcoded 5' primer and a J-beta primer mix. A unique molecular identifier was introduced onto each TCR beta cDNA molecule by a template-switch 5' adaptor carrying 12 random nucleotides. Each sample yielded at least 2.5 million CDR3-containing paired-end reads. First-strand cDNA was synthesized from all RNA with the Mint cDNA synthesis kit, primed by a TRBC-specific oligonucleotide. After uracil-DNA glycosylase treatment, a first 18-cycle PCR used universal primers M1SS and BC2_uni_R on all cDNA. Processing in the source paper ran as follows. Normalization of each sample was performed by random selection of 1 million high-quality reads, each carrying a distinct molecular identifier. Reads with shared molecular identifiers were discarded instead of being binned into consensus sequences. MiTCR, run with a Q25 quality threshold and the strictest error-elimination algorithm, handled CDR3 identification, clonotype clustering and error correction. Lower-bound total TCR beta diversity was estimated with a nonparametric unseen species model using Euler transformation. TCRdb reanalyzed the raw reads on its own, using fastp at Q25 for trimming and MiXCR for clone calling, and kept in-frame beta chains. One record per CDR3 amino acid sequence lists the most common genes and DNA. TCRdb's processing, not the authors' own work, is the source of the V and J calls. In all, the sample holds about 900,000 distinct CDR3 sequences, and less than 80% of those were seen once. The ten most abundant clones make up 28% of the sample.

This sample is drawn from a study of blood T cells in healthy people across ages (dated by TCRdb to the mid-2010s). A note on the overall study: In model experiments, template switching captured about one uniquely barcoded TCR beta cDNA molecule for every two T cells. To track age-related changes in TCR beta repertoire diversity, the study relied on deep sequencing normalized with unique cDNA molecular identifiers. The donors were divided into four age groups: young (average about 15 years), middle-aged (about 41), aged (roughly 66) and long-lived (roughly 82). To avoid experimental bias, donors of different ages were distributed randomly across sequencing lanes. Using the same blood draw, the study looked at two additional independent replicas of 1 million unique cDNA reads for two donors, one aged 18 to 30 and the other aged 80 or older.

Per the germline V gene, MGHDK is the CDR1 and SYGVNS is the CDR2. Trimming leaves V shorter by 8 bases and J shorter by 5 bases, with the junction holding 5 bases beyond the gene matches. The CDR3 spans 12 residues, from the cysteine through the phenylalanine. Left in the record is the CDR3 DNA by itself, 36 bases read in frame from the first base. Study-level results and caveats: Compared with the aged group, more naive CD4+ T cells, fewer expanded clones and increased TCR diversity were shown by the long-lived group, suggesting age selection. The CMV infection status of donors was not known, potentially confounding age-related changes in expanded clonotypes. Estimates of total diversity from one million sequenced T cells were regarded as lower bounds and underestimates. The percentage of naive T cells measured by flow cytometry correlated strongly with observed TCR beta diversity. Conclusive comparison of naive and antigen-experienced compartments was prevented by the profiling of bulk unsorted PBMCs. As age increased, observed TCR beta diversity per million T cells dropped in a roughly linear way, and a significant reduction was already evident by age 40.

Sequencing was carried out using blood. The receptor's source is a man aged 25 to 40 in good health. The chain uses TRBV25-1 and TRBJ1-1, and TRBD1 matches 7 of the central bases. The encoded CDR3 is CASGDRDTEAFF. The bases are TGTGCCAGCGGAGACAGGGATACTGAAGCTTTCTTT.